The 27 T cell receptor beta chains presented below share a single source sample, sequenced in a study of cytomegalovirus exposure and HLA in healthy donors. The PCR employed 60 Vbeta primers together with 13 Jbeta primers. Produced via immunoSEQ multiplex PCR; TCRdb's table is partial and in-frame only. The data show about 170,000 clones, more than 70% seen once. The specimen sequenced was PBMCs. The receptor set was obtained from a male donor in good health and CMV-seronegative.

This chain uses TRBV7-3 with TRBJ2-5, with D unresolved. CDR1 is SGHTA and CDR2 is FQGTGA in the germline V gene. V was trimmed by 3 bases and J by 1 base, leaving 6 bases between them. The CDR3 totals 13 residues. CDR3 amino acids: CASSFSSQETQYF. The CDR3 DNA is TGTGCCAGCAGCTTTTCCAGCCAAGAGACCCAGTACTTC.

The V and J genes are TRBV6-4 and TRBJ2-1; D is perhaps TRBD1 (6 bases). Trimming took 5 bases from V and 5 from J, leaving 13 bases between them. The CDR3 extends over 14 amino acids. Germline CDR1 MRHNA, CDR2 SNTAGT. CDR3 sequence reads: CASSLGARNNEQFF. DNA for the CDR3: TGTGCCAGCAGTCTGGGGGCTCGGAACAATGAGCAGTTCTTC.

J is TRBJ1-1 and V is TRBV6-4, with 7 bases fitting TRBD1. With 1 base clipped from V and 3 bases from J, the junction kept 8 bases outside the gene matches. CDR1 and CDR2 from the germline V gene are MRHNA and SNTAGT. This CDR3 comprises 16 residues. The CDR3 is CASSDFPRGSDTEAFF. Here the CDR3 DNA reads TGTGCCAGCAGTGACTTCCCCAGGGGGTCGGACACTGAAGCTTTCTTT.

There are a few counts of this clone. The rearrangement joins TRBV6-4 to TRBJ2-2; TRBD1 matches at 8 bases. The CDR3 totals 14 residues. The ends lost 6 bases at V and 5 bases at J; junction bases unmatched: 5. Germline assignment: CDR1 MRHNA and CDR2 SNTAGT. CDR3 bases: TGTGCCAGCAGCGGGGGACAGGAGACCGGGGAGCTGTTTTTT. Protein: CASSGGQETGELFF.

The chain joins TRBV27 to TRBJ2-2; 8 bases line up with TRBD2. Germline CDR1 and CDR2: MNHEY and SMNVEV (reference sequence). This CDR3 is built from 16 residues. V shed 5 bases and J 5 bases; nucleotides not matched to a gene: 10. For the CDR3, the DNA is TGTGCCAGCAGTAAAATATCGGGACTAGGAACCGGGGAGCTGTTTTTT. It is translated as CASSKISGLGTGELFF.

Only one count was recorded for this clone. The chain is built from TRBV2 and TRBJ1-3; D remains ambiguous. Trimming shortened V by 1 base and J by 3 bases, and 13 bases separated the two germline ends. The germline V gene has CDR1 SNHLY and CDR2 FYNNEI. This CDR3 is built from 16 residues. The CDR3 nucleotides are TGTGCCAGCAGTGAAGTTTTGCGGGCAGGTGGAAACACCATATATTTT. Translating gives CASSEVLRAGGNTIYF.

V is TRBV29-1 and J is TRBJ1-2; a weak D match, TRBD1 (5 bases). V was pared by 6 bases and J by 5 bases, with 10 bases between. This CDR3 is built from 11 residues. Germline V lookup: CDR1 SQVTM, CDR2 ANQGSEA. In nucleotides, the CDR3 is TGCAGCGTGACCAGACAGTATGGCTACACCTTC. This encodes CSVTRQYGYTF.

V gene TRBV11-2 combines with J gene TRBJ2-3, with 7 positions matching TRBD2. The CDR3 runs 16 residues. The germline V gene encodes CDR1 SGHAT and CDR2 FQNNGV. V lost 5 bases, J lost 0 bases, and 8 bases stayed unmatched. Written as DNA, the CDR3 is TGTGCCAGCAGCAGCGGGGTGGGGCCTAGCACAGATACGCAGTATTTT. It yields the protein CASSSGVGPSTDTQYF.

The rearrangement links TRBV27 to TRBJ2-1; D possibly corresponds to TRBD2 (6 bases). V was trimmed by 6 bases and J by 5 bases, leaving 14 bases between them. The CDR3 is 14 amino acids. From germline, CDR1 is MNHEY and CDR2 SMNVEV (reference sequence). The CDR3 spells CASRGGALNNEQFF. In DNA form, the CDR3 reads TGTGCCAGCAGGGGCGGGGCCCTAAACAATGAGCAGTTCTTC.

The rearrangement links TRBV5-1 to TRBJ2-5; 10 bases agree with TRBD2. CDR3 length: 16 residues. The germline V gene has CDR1 SGHRS and CDR2 YFSETQ. The V gene end was trimmed by 0 bases and the J gene end by 5 bases; junction bases not matched to a gene: 7. The CDR3 is CASSLGTSGHGETQYF. The CDR3 DNA is TGCGCCAGCAGCTTGGGGACTAGCGGCCACGGGGAGACCCAGTACTTC.

The chain uses TRBV11-2 and TRBJ1-6; D gene ambiguous. Per the germline V gene, CDR1 is SGHAT and CDR2 is FQNNGV. The CDR3 loop spans 14 amino acids. The germline V and J ends were trimmed by 5 bases and 3 bases, with 8 bases remaining between them. CDR3 protein: CASSPRSYNSPLHF. DNA of the CDR3: TGTGCCAGCAGCCCTCGGAGCTATAATTCACCCCTCCACTTT.

The CDR3 DNA reads as TGTGCCAGCAGCTCGGGACTAGCGGGATCCTACGAGCAGTACTTC. Amino acid sequence: CASSSGLAGSYEQYF. This sequence joins TRBV28 and TRBJ2-7; 13 bases fit TRBD2. The CDR3 runs 15 residues. The germline CDR1 and CDR2 sequences are MDHEN and SYDVKM. With 6 bases clipped from V and 1 base from J, the junction kept 3 bases outside the gene matches.

The gene calls are TRBV19 and TRBJ2-7; the D is unclear. The CDR3 runs to 13 residues. Germline V gene lookup returns CDR1 LNHDA and CDR2 SQIVND (reference sequence). V was shortened by 1 base and J by 2 bases, with 6 bases between the two germline ends. The CDR3 sequence: CASSIGATYEQYF. The CDR3 region has the DNA TGTGCCAGTAGTATAGGTGCTACCTACGAGCAGTACTTC.

This sequence joins TRBV7-3 and TRBJ2-3, with TRBD2 identical over 11 bases. Germline trimming cut 8 bases from V and 5 bases from J; bases unmatched to any gene: 9. Germline V lookup: CDR1 SGHTA, CDR2 FQGTGA. The CDR3 loop spans 15 amino acids. The CDR3 DNA is TGTGCCAGCTCCAAGGGACTAGCGGTCGGAGATACGCAGTATTTT. This gives the protein CASSKGLAVGDTQYF.

This chain uses TRBV4-3 with TRBJ2-7; tentative D call: TRBD2 (5 bases). This CDR3 region has 14 residues. V shed 8 bases and J shed 0 bases, with 14 bases lying between them. Germline CDR1 is LGHNA and CDR2 is YSLEER. The CDR3 loop reads CASATGLNSYEQYF. CDR3 bases: TGCGCCAGCGCGACCGGACTGAACTCCTACGAGCAGTACTTC.

This chain joins TRBV12-5 and TRBJ2-1; 11 bases are shared with TRBD2. J gave up 3 bases and V 0 bases, and 19 bases lay outside the gene matches. CDR3 length: 22 amino acids. In germline, CDR1 is LGHNT, CDR2 FRNRAP. The CDR3 bases are TGTGCTAGTGGTTTGGTCCGACAAAAGACTAGCGGGAAGGGTCGTATCTACAATGAGCAGTTCTTC. Translated, it gives CASGLVRQKTSGKGRIYNEQFF.

This rearrangement joins TRBV10-2 to TRBJ1-1; D is unresolved. CDR1 is WSHSY and CDR2 is SAAADI in the germline V gene. The CDR3 consists of 13 residues. Trimming stripped 2 bases from V and 0 bases from J, with 4 bases between. CDR3 nucleotides: TGCGCCAGCAGTGAGAACTTGAACACTGAAGCTTTCTTT. Its translation: CASSENLNTEAFF.

The chain couples TRBV6-5 to TRBJ2-3; TRBD2 aligns across 10 bases. Losses at the gene ends were 8 bases for V and 6 bases for J; bases not matched to a gene: 11. Germline V gene data show CDR1 as MNHEY and CDR2 as SVGAGI. The CDR3 covers 15 residues. CDR3 sequence: CASRARAGGPDTQYF. Written as DNA, the CDR3 is TGTGCCAGCCGCGCGAGAGCGGGGGGGCCCGATACGCAGTATTTT.

The gene calls are TRBV11-3 and TRBJ2-7, with 8 bases aligning to TRBD1. The CDR3 is 16 residues long. Germline assignment: CDR1 SGHNT and CDR2 YENEEA. V was pared by 5 bases and J by 2 bases, with 11 bases of the junction left unmatched. The CDR3 region has the DNA TGTGCCAGCAGCCTGACTACCGGGACAGGAACCTACGAGCAGTACTTC. Translation gives CASSLTTGTGTYEQYF.

The V call is TRBV7-6, the J call TRBJ2-5, with D possibly matching TRBD2 (7 bases). The V end lost 3 bases, the J end lost 1 base, and 15 bases lay between the germline ends. This CDR3 is 16 amino acids long. The V gene's germline CDR1 is SGHVS and CDR2 FNYEAQ. The CDR3 nucleotides read TGTGCCAGCAGCTTTGGGGGGGCAGGGGCCCAAGAGACCCAGTACTTC. This codes for CASSFGGAGAQETQYF. Supplemented by reference TRBV7-6 and TRBJ2-5, the full variable domain reads GAGVSQSPRYKVTKRGQDVALRCDPISGHVSLYWYRQALGQGPEFLTYFNYEAQQDKSGLPNDRFSAERPEGSISTLTIQRTEQRDSAMYRCASSFGGAGAQETQYFGPGTRLLVL.

The J gene is TRBJ1-5, the V gene TRBV10-3; 7 bases agree with TRBD1. The CDR3 length is 14 residues. Germline CDR1 ENHRY, CDR2 SYGVKD. With 6 bases clipped from V and 6 bases from J, the junction kept 8 bases outside the gene matches. The CDR3 nucleotides read TGTGCCATCAGCACAGGGGTATCCGGTCAGCCCCAGCATTTT. Amino acid sequence: CAISTGVSGQPQHF.

The rearrangement joins TRBV30 to TRBJ2-2; D ambiguous. Germline V CDR1 and CDR2: GTSNPN, SVGIG (reference sequence). Trimming left V 4 bases short and J 0 bases short, with 6 bases between. CDR3 length equals 13 residues. The CDR3 spells CAWTTTNTGELFF. The CDR3 DNA reads TGTGCCTGGACGACAACGAACACCGGGGAGCTGTTTTTT. Together with reference TRBV30 and TRBJ2-2, the CDR3 gives the full variable domain: SQTIHQWPATLVQPVGSPLSLECTVEGTSNPNLYWYRQAAGRGLQLLFYSVGIGQISSEVPQNLSASRPQDRQFILSSKKLLLSDSGFYLCAWTTTNTGELFFGEGSRLTVL.

Here the CDR3 DNA reads TGTGCCAGCTCACCCAGGGAGGCTGAAGCTTTCTTT. Protein sequence: CASSPREAEAFF. The chain combines TRBV18 with TRBJ1-1; D may be TRBD1 (5 bases). Trimming pared 3 bases from V and 6 bases from J, leaving 8 bases between. The CDR3 contains 12 residues. Germline V gene data show CDR1 as KGHSH and CDR2 as LQKENI.

CDR3 region: CSTGQSTNEQFF. DNA of the CDR3: TGCAGCACCGGACAGAGTACCAATGAGCAGTTCTTC. The chain uses TRBV29-1 and TRBJ2-1, with D tentatively TRBD1 (6 bases). The length of the CDR3 is 12 residues. Germline V gives CDR1 SQVTM, CDR2 ANQGSEA. V was shortened by 8 bases and J by 6 bases, with 14 bases between the two germline ends.

The V gene is TRBV5-1, the J gene TRBJ2-5; the match to TRBD2 covers 9 bases. After removal of 4 bases from V and 5 bases from J, the junction contained 3 bases not matched to a gene. Germline CDR1 is SGHRS and CDR2 is YFSETQ. There are 13 residues in the CDR3. As DNA, the CDR3 is TGCGCCAGCAGCGTAGCGGGGGTGGAGACCCAGTACTTC. This gives the protein CASSVAGVETQYF.

Remarks on this clone: This same CDR3 is encoded by further DNA sequences in the sample. The chain has TRBV6-1 and TRBJ2-7; D is undetermined. The CDR3 is made up of 13 amino acids. Germline CDR1 and CDR2: MNHNS and SASEGT. The ends were cut back, 4 bases at V and 3 bases at J, with 10 bases in the middle. The chain's CDR3 is CASSVSGYYEQYF. CDR3 DNA sequence: TGTGCCAGCAGTGTGTCAGGTTACTACGAGCAGTACTTC.

The chain joins TRBV9 to TRBJ2-7; possibly TRBD2 for D (5 bases). This CDR3 contains 14 residues. The V end lost 4 bases, the J end lost 0 bases, and 11 bases lay between the germline ends. Germline CDR1 reads SGDLS; CDR2 reads YYNGEE. The CDR3 DNA reads TGTGCCAGCAGCCTACGAGGGAACTCCTACGAGCAGTACTTC. This codes for CASSLRGNSYEQYF.